A selection of T cell receptor beta chains follows, all from one sample in a study of T-cell memory formation after mild COVID-19. TCRdb re-called the 5' RACE reads with MiXCR, one entry per CDR3 protein. The sample lists roughly 550,000 distinct CDR3 sequences, just over 20% seen once, with approximately 12% in the top ten. Material: PBMCs or a T cell subset sorted from them (not recorded which). These TCRs come from an adult woman who had mild COVID-19 (a few samples of this study predate the infection). Cell type and time point are not known. Each CDR3 is given with its conserved first and last residue. A D gene is named only where the DNA matches it firmly. Some rows have no size entry. The others give once, few or many, or a class for an expanded clone.

cdr3_aa,cdr3_nt,clone_size,v_call,d_call,j_call
CASSFRDLTKNIQYF,TGTGCCAGCAGCTTTCGGGACCTGACCAAAAACATTCAGTACTTC,many,TRBV7-6,-,TRBJ2-4
CSAGGVNYGYTF,TGCAGTGCAGGGGGGGTAAACTATGGCTACACCTTC,few,TRBV20-1,-,TRBJ1-2
CASSYVRGTEKLFF,TGTGCCAGCAGTTACGTCCGGGGAACTGAAAAACTGTTTTTT,once,TRBV6-5,-,TRBJ1-4
CASSLARPEGTDTQYF,TGTGCCAGCAGCTTGGCCCGCCCAGAGGGAACAGATACGCAGTATTTT,few,TRBV5-6,-,TRBJ2-3
CASSPPTRVDGYTF,TGTGCCAGCTCACCACCTACCAGGGTTGATGGCTACACCTTC,few,TRBV18,-,TRBJ1-2
CASSEATGGLRKTQYF,TGTGCCAGCAGTGAAGCGACAGGGGGGCTCCGAAAGACCCAGTACTTC,few,TRBV6-1,TRBD1,TRBJ2-5
CASQTGYNEQFF,TGCGCCAGCCAGACAGGCTACAATGAGCAGTTCTTC,few,TRBV5-1,-,TRBJ2-1
CASSLRQFAEAFF,TGTGCCAGCAGCTTGCGACAGTTTGCTGAAGCTTTCTTT,-,TRBV7-3,-,TRBJ1-1
CATSMDSLIQETQYF,TGTGCCACCAGCATGGACAGTCTTATCCAAGAGACCCAGTACTTC,many,TRBV15,-,TRBJ2-5
CASSQEAGGASYEQYF,TGTGCCAGCAGCCAAGAAGCAGGGGGAGCCTCCTACGAGCAGTACTTC,few,TRBV3-1,TRBD1,TRBJ2-7
CASSPRPYNEQFF,TGTGCCAGCAGCCCAAGGCCCTACAATGAGCAGTTCTTC,few,TRBV12-3/TRBV12-4,-,TRBJ2-1